This entry is about one T cell receptor beta chain. These data are taken from a study of blood T cell repertoires in COVID-19. As for the study in general: The cDNA or gDNA used as material had been derived from T cells, B-cell-depleted T cells, or PBMCs.

Followed over time, Seattle patients had been enrolled while infection was active. This CDR3 is built from 15 residues. Deletions cut 4 bases from V and 1 base from J, with 12 bases between. The germline gives CDR1 LGHDT, CDR2 YNNKEL (reference sequence). Some clones are missing from TCRdb's copy, which holds only in-frame ones; the method was immunoSEQ multiplex PCR. The table shows approximately 240,000 clones, with 80% to 95% occurring only once. The chain uses TRBV3-1 (or the pseudogene TRBV3-2) and TRBJ2-3; perhaps TRBD1 as D (5 bases). Specimen: peripheral blood. The TCR sequence derives from a man aged 25 to 40 with COVID-19, enrolled during active disease. The CDR3 loop is CASSRGQARTDTQYF. The CDR3 DNA follows: TGTGCCAGCAGCCGGGGCCAGGCCCGCACAGATACGCAGTATTTT.